This entry lists 16 T cell receptor beta chains sequenced from one sample in a study of beta chain features in type 1 diabetes (dated by TCRdb to 2016 to 2018). Libraries were prepared through the immunoSEQ multiplex PCR assay. All of the isolated RNA was reverse transcribed with the High Capacity cDNA Reverse Transcription Kit, so expressed TCRB transcripts were sequenced. The table was pulled from immuneACCESS by TCRdb, which kept in-frame rearrangements only. Such tables lose some clones; where checked, under half of the loss comes from unresolved V genes, and the rest has no known cause. The sample table lists 300,000 to 450,000 clones, over 9.5% of them with a count of one. Jointly, the top ten make up about 0.017% of the sample. The sequencing input was naive CD4+ T cells from blood. This sample's cell subset or site label indicates: true naive CD4+ T cells. These receptor sequences come from a man aged 18-30 years in good health.

The rearrangement joins TRBV19 to TRBJ2-3; D gene ambiguous. Germline CDR1 LNHDA, CDR2 SQIVND (reference sequence). The CDR3 has 14 amino acids. Trimming shortened V by 7 bases and J by 4 bases, and 15 bases separated the two germline ends. CDR3 sequence: CASNPQVSSDTQYF. CDR3 bases: TGTGCCAGTAACCCACAAGTTTCGTCAGATACGCAGTATTTT.

The CDR3: CASSPPSGISYEQYF. The CDR3 coding sequence is TGTGCCAGCTCACCACCGTCAGGGATTTCCTACGAGCAGTACTTC. This chain connects TRBV18 to TRBJ2-5; the D gene is possibly TRBD1 (5 bases). TRBJ2-7 matches the DNA end more closely, so the J call is doubtful. CDR3 size: 15 residues. Germline CDR1 is KGHSH and CDR2 is LQKENI.

The chain combines TRBV7-2 with TRBJ1-4, with D maybe TRBD1 (6 bases). Germline V gene data show CDR1 as SGHTA and CDR2 as FQGNSA. CDR3 length: 15 amino acids. The V end was cut by 4 bases, the J end by 8 bases, with 17 bases between. The CDR3 region is CASSSSRDMYEKLFF. As DNA, the CDR3 is TGTGCCAGCAGCTCGTCCCGGGACATGTACGAAAAACTGTTTTTT.

The chain has TRBV19 and TRBJ2-7; 11 nucleotides match TRBD1. This CDR3 is 13 amino acids long. V trimming: 7 bases; J trimming: 6 bases; junction bases outside the gene matches: 5. Germline-derived CDR1 and CDR2 are LNHDA and SQIVND (reference sequence). The CDR3 nucleotides are TGTGCCAGTATCCGGGACAGGGGGGCCGAGCAGTACTTC. Amino acids: CASIRDRGAEQYF. Full variable domain (remainder filled in from reference TRBV19 and TRBJ2-7): DGGITQSPKYLFRKEGQNVTLSCEQNLNHDAMYWYRQDPGQGLRLIYYSQIVNDFQKGDIAEGYSVSREKKESFPLTVTSAQKNPTAFYLCASIRDRGAEQYFGPGTRLTVT.

The chain is built from TRBV7-2 and TRBJ1-5; unclear D gene. CDR3 length equals 15 residues. V lost 5 bases, J lost 6 bases, and 17 bases lay in between. Germline CDR1 is SGHTA and CDR2 is FQGNSA. The CDR3 coding sequence is TGTGCCAGCAGCCCACCGGGGAGTATGAGTCAGCCCCAGCATTTT. This gives the protein CASSPPGSMSQPQHF.

V is TRBV7-2 and J is TRBJ1-4, with no clear D. The CDR3 sequence is 15 residues long. Trimming took 5 bases from V and 0 from J, leaving 10 bases between them. Germline V gene data show CDR1 as SGHTA and CDR2 as FQGNSA. CDR3 nucleotides: TGTGCCAGCAGCCTTATAACTGCAACTAATGAAAAACTGTTTTTT. Translating it yields CASSLITATNEKLFF.

The table lists this clone with a few counts. This rearrangement joins TRBV30 to TRBJ2-5; the D gene is possibly TRBD1 (6 bases). The CDR3 totals 13 residues. Per germline, CDR1 GTSNPN and CDR2 SVGIG (reference sequence). V was trimmed by 4 bases and J by 7 bases, leaving 16 bases between them. The CDR3 loop is CAWTNVGGGTQYF. DNA for the CDR3: TGTGCCTGGACCAACGTAGGGGGTGGGACCCAGTACTTC. The variable domain in full, completed from reference TRBV30 and TRBJ2-5, reads SQTIHQWPATLVQPVGSPLSLECTVEGTSNPNLYWYRQAAGRGLQLLFYSVGIGQISSEVPQNLSASRPQDRQFILSSKKLLLSDSGFYLCAWTNVGGGTQYFGPGTRLLVL.

This clone came up a few times. The chain employs TRBV5-6 and TRBJ1-2, with D hard to call. Trimming took 0 bases from V and 0 from J, leaving 6 bases between them. CDR1 is SGHDT and CDR2 is YYEEEE in the germline V gene. The CDR3 has 14 amino acids. The CDR3 protein is CASSLDTANYGYTF. CDR3 sequence (DNA): TGTGCCAGCAGCTTGGATACAGCTAACTATGGCTACACCTTC. The full variable domain, rest sourced from reference TRBV5-6 and TRBJ1-2, is DAGVTQSPTHLIKTRGQQVTLRCSPKSGHDTVSWYQQALGQGPQFIFQYYEEEERQRGNFPDRFSGHQFPNYSSELNVNALLLGDSALYLCASSLDTANYGYTFGSGTRLTVV.

The CDR3 DNA follows: TGTGCCAGCAGCTTGGGTGGAGGGTCTGGAAACACCATATATTTT. Encoded protein: CASSLGGGSGNTIYF. The V and J genes are TRBV5-4 and TRBJ1-3; D not resolved. Trimming shortened V by 0 bases and J by 1 base, and 8 bases separated the two germline ends. The CDR3 totals 15 residues. Germline loops: CDR1 SGHNT, CDR2 YYREEE (reference sequence).

This clone has a handful of counts. The same CDR3 is also encoded by other DNA sequences in this sample. The CDR3 nucleotides are TGTGCCTGGATTTTTGGGCCTAGCGGGGGGGCTCACGGGGAGCTGTTTTTT. It yields the protein CAWIFGPSGGAHGELFF. This chain links TRBV30 with TRBJ2-2; TRBD2 agrees at 12 bases. The CDR3 runs to 17 residues. The J segment lost 7 bases and the V segment lost 4 bases, leaving 13 bases of the junction unmatched. Germline loops: CDR1 GTSNPN, CDR2 SVGIG (reference sequence).

This sequence joins TRBV6-5 and TRBJ2-1; 8 nucleotides align to TRBD2. V lost 2 bases to trimming and J lost 6 bases; unmatched junction nucleotides: 3. This CDR3 region has 14 residues. Per germline, CDR1 MNHEY and CDR2 SVGAGI. DNA of the CDR3: TGTGCCAGCAGTTACCGTGGGACTAGCAATGAGCAGTTCTTC. Protein product: CASSYRGTSNEQFF.

This clone has just a few counts. This sequence joins TRBV11-2 and TRBJ2-1; 15 nucleotides agree with TRBD2. V lost 3 bases and J lost 8; bases outside the gene matches: 8. CDR1 and CDR2 (germline): SGHAT, FQNNGV. CDR3 length: 17 amino acids. Written as DNA, the CDR3 is TGTGCCAGCAGCTTTCGAGGACTAGCGGGAGGGGCGGATGAGCAGTTCTTC. This translates into CASSFRGLAGGADEQFF.

In this sample, this clone turned up many times. The V call is TRBV28, the J call TRBJ2-7; D is possibly TRBD1 (6 bases). Germline V CDR1 and CDR2: MDHEN, SYDVKM. V was trimmed by 3 bases and J by 5 bases, leaving 8 bases between them. The CDR3 runs 12 residues. The CDR3: CASSFYRDEQYF. CDR3 coding DNA: TGTGCCAGCAGTTTCTACAGGGACGAGCAGTACTTC.

V gene TRBV19 combines with J gene TRBJ2-1, with 14 positions matching TRBD2. V was pared by 3 bases and J by 10 bases, with 11 bases of the junction left unmatched. The CDR3 has 17 amino acids. The germline V gene has CDR1 LNHDA and CDR2 SQIVND (reference sequence). The CDR3 here is CASSIETGTSGRVEQFF. The CDR3 DNA reads as TGTGCCAGTAGTATCGAGACCGGGACTAGCGGGAGAGTGGAGCAGTTCTTC.

The chain is built from TRBV9 and TRBJ1-1; 8 positions match TRBD1. V dropped 3 bases and J dropped 3; count of bases not matched to a gene: 4. CDR1 and CDR2 (germline): SGDLS, YYNGEE. CDR3 length: 14 residues. The CDR3 is CASSGQGWDTEAFF. CDR3 DNA sequence: TGTGCCAGCAGCGGACAGGGGTGGGACACTGAAGCTTTCTTT.

The chain couples TRBV19 to TRBJ2-7; 10 bases fit TRBD2. The CDR3 loop spans 15 amino acids. Germline-derived CDR1 and CDR2 are LNHDA and SQIVND (reference sequence). The V gene end was trimmed by 6 bases and the J gene end by 3 bases; junction bases not matched to a gene: 8. The CDR3 coding sequence is TGTGCCAGTAGGGATACTAGCGGGACTTTCTACGAGCAGTACTTC. Protein product: CASRDTSGTFYEQYF.